This entry lists 21 T cell receptor beta chains sequenced from one sample in a study of identical twins. TCRdb fed the 5' RACE reads into MiXCR, producing one record per CDR3 protein. Of some 500,000 distinct CDR3 sequences listed, 14% were seen once; the top ten hold about 0.52%. The same specimen was also included in a second study, on yellow fever vaccine responses in identical twins.

The sequenced sample consisted of CD4+ T cells sorted from blood. All receptors come from a woman between 18 and 30 years old in good health.

There are a few counts of this clonotype. The chain joins TRBV5-8 to TRBJ2-1; a weak D match, TRBD1 (5 bases). The germline V gene encodes CDR1 SGHTS and CDR2 YDEGEE. The CDR3 length is 14 residues. V was cut by 0 bases and J by 10 bases, with 14 bases left in between. CDR3 nucleotides: TGTGCCAGCAGCTTGGATCAGGGATTGATGGAGCAGTTCTTC. The encoded protein is CASSLDQGLMEQFF.

The rearrangement joins TRBV6-5 to TRBJ2-3, with 9 bases fitting TRBD2. V was pared by 0 bases and J by 2 bases, with 9 bases of the junction left unmatched. Germline loops: CDR1 MNHEY, CDR2 SVGAGI. There are 18 residues in the CDR3. CDR3 region: CASSYSGVAGVFTDTQYF. CDR3 bases: TGTGCCAGCAGTTACTCGGGGGTAGCGGGAGTCTTCACAGATACGCAGTATTTT.

This chain links TRBV4-2 with TRBJ2-7; no reliable D call. Germline CDR1 reads LGHNA; CDR2 reads YNFKEQ. Trimming cost V 2 bases and J 0 bases, with 5 bases left between them. The CDR3 has 13 amino acids. CDR3 coding DNA: TGTGCCAGCAGCCAACCCAGCTCCTACGAGCAGTACTTC. Its translation: CASSQPSSYEQYF.

In this sample, this clonotype turned up a few times. The chain uses TRBV28 and TRBJ2-5; D might be TRBD1 (6 bases). The CDR3 is 15 residues long. V was clipped by 3 bases and J by 5 bases, with 16 bases between them. Germline V lookup: CDR1 MDHEN, CDR2 SYDVKM. CDR3 amino acids: CASSLTRGFGETQYF. The CDR3 nucleotides read TGTGCCAGCAGTTTGACGAGGGGGTTTGGGGAGACCCAGTACTTC.

This clonotype was detected a few times. The rearrangement uses TRBV7-9 and TRBJ2-7, with D perhaps matching TRBD1 or TRBD2 (5 bases each). Germline V gene data show CDR1 as SEHNR and CDR2 as FQNEAQ (reference sequence). This CDR3 has 12 amino acids. Between the trimmed V and J ends, which lost 5 bases and 6 bases, there was a span of 11 bases. The CDR3 bases are TGTGCCAGCAGCCGCGCCGGGGCCGAGCAGTACTTC. Translation gives CASSRAGAEQYF.

This clonotype was seen only a few times. This chain joins TRBV20-1 and TRBJ2-4; no clear D. CDR3 length: 13 amino acids. Trimming took off 5 bases at V and 0 bases at J, with 8 bases between the two ends. From germline, CDR1 is DFQATT and CDR2 SNEGSKA (reference sequence). CDR3 loop: CSADPVAKNIQYF. The CDR3 DNA follows: TGCAGTGCTGACCCAGTAGCCAAAAACATTCAGTACTTC.

V gene TRBV27 combines with J gene TRBJ2-3, with TRBD2 identical over 13 bases. The ends lost 8 bases at V and 4 bases at J; junction bases unmatched: 6. The CDR3 consists of 15 residues. The germline V gene has CDR1 MNHEY and CDR2 SMNVEV (reference sequence). The CDR3: CASALGLAGADTQYF. In DNA form, the CDR3 reads TGTGCCAGCGCCCTCGGACTAGCGGGAGCAGATACGCAGTATTTT.

This chain uses TRBV18 with TRBJ1-4; TRBD1 matches at 7 bases. This CDR3 region has 14 residues. Germline-derived CDR1 and CDR2 are KGHSH and LQKENI. Trimming cost V 3 bases and J 5 bases; bases outside gene matches: 3. This CDR3 reads CASSPTGSNEKLFF. In nucleotides, the CDR3 is TGTGCCAGCTCACCGACAGGGTCCAATGAAAAACTGTTTTTT.

As DNA, the CDR3 is TGTGCCATCATTAACAGGGGTGAGACCCAGTACTTC. Amino acid sequence: CAIINRGETQYF. The rearrangement uses TRBV10-3 and TRBJ2-5, with 7 bases aligning to TRBD1. The CDR3 is 12 amino acids. The germline V gene encodes CDR1 ENHRY and CDR2 SYGVKD. The trim removed 7 bases at V and 5 bases at J, leaving 4 bases unmatched.

The chain recombines TRBV10-2 with TRBJ2-7; D remains unclear. Trimming took 2 bases from V and 3 from J, leaving 8 bases between them. CDR1 is WSHSY and CDR2 is SAAADI in the germline V gene. The CDR3 extends over 13 amino acids. The chain's CDR3 is CASSEGRRYEQYF. As DNA, the CDR3 is TGCGCCAGCAGTGAGGGCCGACGCTACGAGCAGTACTTC.

This clonotype was seen a handful of times. The CDR3 DNA reads as TGTGCCAGCAGCAAAGGTCCCCAAGAGACCCAGTACTTC. Its protein is CASSKGPQETQYF. The chain employs TRBV7-2 and TRBJ2-5, with D unresolved. The germline CDR1 and CDR2 sequences are SGHTA and FQGNSA. The CDR3 spans 13 residues. Between the trimmed V and J ends, which lost 5 bases and 1 base, there was a span of 8 bases.

This clonotype was seen ten or more times. The chain's CDR3 is CSVGANTGELFF. CDR3 in DNA: TGCAGCGTGGGGGCGAACACCGGGGAGCTGTTTTTT. J is TRBJ2-2 and V is TRBV29-1; D possibly matches TRBD1 or TRBD2 (5 bases each). Germline lookup yields CDR1 SQVTM and CDR2 ANQGSEA. The V gene lost 6 bases and the J gene lost 0 bases, with 5 bases spanning the gap. CDR3 length equals 12 residues.

The V and J genes are TRBV18 and TRBJ2-7; D call uncertain. The V end lost 0 bases, the J end lost 2 bases, and 8 bases lay between the germline ends. The CDR3 is 14 amino acids. The germline gives CDR1 KGHSH, CDR2 LQKENI. CDR3 sequence: CASSPPQSPYEQYF. In DNA form, the CDR3 reads TGTGCCAGCTCACCACCGCAGTCTCCCTACGAGCAGTACTTC.

In this sample, this clonotype turned up a few times. V usage is TRBV5-5 and J usage is TRBJ2-7, with D unresolved. Germline values: CDR1 SGHKS, CDR2 YYEKEE (reference sequence). The CDR3 has 14 amino acids. Between the trimmed V and J ends, which lost 4 bases and 1 base, there was a span of 12 bases. CDR3 nucleotide sequence: TGTGCCAGCAGCCCCGTCAGGTTTTCCTACGAGCAGTACTTC. Translation gives CASSPVRFSYEQYF.

V usage is TRBV7-3 and J usage is TRBJ2-5; 9 bases match TRBD2. CDR1 and CDR2 (germline): SGHTA, FQGTGA. CDR3 length equals 16 residues. The junction had 12 bases not matched to a gene; V was cut back by 5 bases and J by 5 bases. CDR3 sequence reads: CASSPSGGGVGETQYF. The CDR3 DNA is TGTGCCAGCAGCCCATCGGGCGGGGGGGTAGGGGAGACCCAGTACTTC. Variable domain in full (rest from reference TRBV7-3 and TRBJ2-5): GAGVSQTPSNKVTEKGKYVELRCDPISGHTALYWYRQSLGQGPEFLIYFQGTGAADDSGLPNDRFFAVRPEGSVSTLKIQRTERGDSAVYLCASSPSGGGVGETQYFGPGTRLLVL.

The chain links TRBV6-6 to TRBJ2-5, with D perhaps matching TRBD1 (6 bases). The CDR3 has 13 amino acids. The germline V and J ends were trimmed by 5 bases and 0 bases, with 7 bases remaining between them. Per germline, CDR1 MNHNY and CDR2 SVGAGI (reference sequence). The CDR3 coding sequence is TGTGCCAGCAGTACAGGGTACCAAGAGACCCAGTACTTC. It yields the protein CASSTGYQETQYF.

This clonotype was recorded a few times. V gene TRBV6-2 or TRBV6-3 combines with J gene TRBJ2-3; 8 bases map to TRBD2. With 6 bases clipped from V and 6 bases from J, the junction kept 11 bases outside the gene matches. This CDR3 comprises 15 residues. Germline CDR1 is MNHEY and CDR2 is SVGEGT. The CDR3 region is CASRDGLAISDTQYF. The CDR3 DNA sequence: TGTGCCAGCAGAGATGGACTAGCAATATCGGATACGCAGTATTTT.

Concerning this clonotype itself: One junction end does not reproduce the germline sequence, and a read error may be involved. V and J are TRBV7-7 and TRBJ2-1, with 9 bases lining up with TRBD1. The CDR3 runs 15 residues. Germline V gene lookup returns CDR1 SSHAT and CDR2 FNYEAQ (reference sequence). The CDR3 protein is CASSLKTGGYNEQFF. Here the CDR3 DNA reads TGTGCTAGCAGCTTAAAGACAGGGGGTTACAATGAGCAGTTCTTC.

The V gene is TRBV19, the J gene TRBJ2-1; 14 bases are shared with TRBD2. J lost 12 bases, V lost 3 bases, and 13 bases had no gene match. The CDR3 contains 17 residues. Germline CDR1 reads LNHDA; CDR2 reads SQIVND (reference sequence). The DNA of the CDR3 is TGTGCCAGTAGTATTTCAACCGGGACTAGCGGGAGAAGGGGGCAGTTCTTC. Translation: CASSISTGTSGRRGQFF.

This rearrangement joins TRBV11-2 to TRBJ1-1, with D perhaps TRBD1 (5 bases). The CDR3 covers 15 residues. The V gene's germline CDR1 is SGHAT and CDR2 FQNNGV. V was cut by 0 bases and J by 6 bases, with 14 bases left in between. CDR3 coding DNA: TGTGCCAGCAGCTTAGAAGGTGGATTGGGGGCTGAAGCTTTCTTT. This translates into CASSLEGGLGAEAFF.

The chain employs TRBV11-3 and TRBJ2-7; TRBD1 matches 8 bases. The CDR3 spans 13 residues. From germline, CDR1 is SGHNT and CDR2 YENEEA. Trimming cost V 5 bases and J 5 bases; bases outside gene matches: 5. The CDR3 region has the DNA TGTGCCAGCAGCCGGACAGGGAACCACGAGCAGTACTTC. Protein: CASSRTGNHEQYF.